The 22 T cell receptor beta chains given below trace back to one sample, sequenced in a study of blood T cell repertoires in COVID-19. Measured with immunoSEQ multiplex PCR; TCRdb has only the in-frame clones, and not every one. Of 200,000 to 300,000 clones in the sample, about 90% were seen once. The specimen sequenced was PBMCs or T cells enriched from blood (not recorded which). These receptors were taken from a man between 50 and 59 years old who had been exposed to COVID-19.

The V gene is TRBV9, the J gene TRBJ1-5; 7 nucleotides agree with TRBD1. Germline lookup yields CDR1 SGDLS and CDR2 YYNGEE. This CDR3 has 16 amino acids. Trimming took 6 bases from V and 4 from J; bases not matched to a gene: 13. The CDR3 bases are TGTGCCAGCAAAGACCGAGGACAGGCGATTAATCAGCCCCAGCATTTT. It encodes CASKDRGQAINQPQHF.

V is TRBV30 and J is TRBJ2-3, with 8 positions matching TRBD2. Germline CDR1 reads GTSNPN; CDR2 reads SVGIG (reference sequence). CDR3 length: 14 amino acids. V trimming: 0 bases; J trimming: 5 bases; junction bases outside the gene matches: 4. CDR3 loop: CAWSVELAGDTQYF. CDR3 bases: TGTGCCTGGAGTGTAGAGCTAGCGGGAGATACGCAGTATTTT.

A single count supports this clone. The chain recombines TRBV30 with TRBJ2-7; D possibly corresponds to TRBD2 (5 bases). CDR1 GTSNPN and CDR2 SVGIG come from the germline V gene (reference sequence). The CDR3 spans 13 residues. Trimming pared 2 bases from V and 6 bases from J, leaving 14 bases between. In DNA, the CDR3 is TGTGCCTGGAGTTTGGACTTGTCGGGCGAGCAGTACTTC. As protein: CAWSLDLSGEQYF. Drawing the rest from reference TRBV30 and TRBJ2-7, the complete variable domain is SQTIHQWPATLVQPVGSPLSLECTVEGTSNPNLYWYRQAAGRGLQLLFYSVGIGQISSEVPQNLSASRPQDRQFILSSKKLLLSDSGFYLCAWSLDLSGEQYFGPGTRLTVT.

The rearrangement joins TRBV5-6 to TRBJ2-7, with D tentatively TRBD1 (6 bases). CDR3 length equals 13 residues. Germline loops: CDR1 SGHDT, CDR2 YYEEEE. V lost 4 bases to trimming and J lost 3 bases, with 11 bases between them. The CDR3 sequence: CASSHATGYEQYV. The CDR3 DNA follows: TGTGCCAGCAGCCATGCGACAGGCTACGAGCAGTACGTC.

This rearrangement joins TRBV7-2 to TRBJ2-3, with 10 bases aligning to TRBD2. CDR1 and CDR2 from the germline V gene are SGHTA and FQGNSA. The CDR3 consists of 14 residues. Trimming took 6 bases from V and 6 from J; bases not matched to a gene: 6. The CDR3 nucleotides read TGTGCCAGCAGGTCAGCGGGGGGGCCCGATACGCAGTATTTT. Amino acids: CASRSAGGPDTQYF.

This clone came up a few times. J is TRBJ1-2 and V is TRBV29-1; the match to TRBD1 covers 9 bases. After removal of 5 bases from V and 6 bases from J, the junction contained 4 bases not matched to a gene. This CDR3 is built from 12 residues. Germline V lookup: CDR1 SQVTM, CDR2 ANQGSEA. DNA for the CDR3: TGCAGCGTTCACCGGACAGGGGATGGCTACACCTTC. Translated, it gives CSVHRTGDGYTF.

The V gene is TRBV7-2, the J gene TRBJ2-2, with D possibly TRBD1 on 6 matching bases. This CDR3 has 15 amino acids. Trimming left V 7 bases short and J 4 bases short, with 16 bases between. Germline V gene data show CDR1 as SGHTA and CDR2 as FQGNSA. DNA of the CDR3: TGTGCCAGCACCCCAAGGGGGAGAAGCACCGGGGAGCTGTTTTTT. Protein: CASTPRGRSTGELFF.

V gene TRBV5-6 combines with J gene TRBJ1-1, with 9 nucleotides matching TRBD1. Looked up from germline, CDR1 is SGHDT and CDR2 is YYEEEE. The CDR3 runs to 14 residues. The J segment lost 2 bases and the V segment lost 4 bases, leaving 3 bases of the junction unmatched. In DNA form, the CDR3 reads TGTGCCAGCAGCCTGACAGGGGGAAACACTGAAGCTTTCTTT. Translating it yields CASSLTGGNTEAFF. The variable domain in full, with the rest retrieved from reference TRBV5-6 and TRBJ1-1, is DAGVTQSPTHLIKTRGQQVTLRCSPKSGHDTVSWYQQALGQGPQFIFQYYEEEERQRGNFPDRFSGHQFPNYSSELNVNALLLGDSALYLCASSLTGGNTEAFFGQGTRLTVV.

V is TRBV2 and J is TRBJ1-5; 9 positions agree with TRBD1. Per germline, CDR1 SNHLY and CDR2 FYNNEI. The junction had 8 bases not matched to a gene; V was cut back by 7 bases and J by 4 bases. This CDR3 has 15 residues. CDR3 loop: CASTQTGGGNQPQHF. The CDR3 DNA reads TGTGCCAGCACCCAGACAGGGGGAGGGAATCAGCCCCAGCATTTT.

The rearrangement uses TRBV5-6 and TRBJ2-7, with D unclear. This CDR3 has 14 residues. The V gene lost 0 bases and the J gene lost 0 bases, with 7 bases spanning the gap. Germline V gene lookup returns CDR1 SGHDT and CDR2 YYEEEE. In nucleotides, the CDR3 is TGTGCCAGCAGCTTGGGCAGAAGCTCCTACGAGCAGTACGTC. Translation gives CASSLGRSSYEQYV.

The V call is TRBV6-5, the J call TRBJ1-2; D perhaps matches TRBD1 (6 bases). This CDR3 comprises 13 residues. Germline loops: CDR1 MNHEY, CDR2 SVGAGI. The V gene lost 2 bases and the J gene lost 5 bases, with 9 bases spanning the gap. The CDR3 nucleotides are TGTGCCAGCAGTTACCGGGACAATTATGGCTACACCTTC. The encoded protein is CASSYRDNYGYTF.

CDR3 DNA: TGTGCCAGCCTAACTAGCGGGAGTGGGACAGATACGCAGTATTTT. Protein sequence: CASLTSGSGTDTQYF. V is TRBV5-4 and J is TRBJ2-3, with 11 bases aligning to TRBD2. Trimming cost V 7 bases and J 3 bases; bases outside gene matches: 7. Looked up from germline, CDR1 is SGHNT and CDR2 is YYREEE (reference sequence). The CDR3 consists of 15 residues.

This clone appeared a single time. The V gene is TRBV28, the J gene TRBJ2-3, with TRBD1 matching over 7 bases. V dropped 3 bases and J dropped 1; count of bases not matched to a gene: 4. CDR3 length: 15 amino acids. Germline CDR1 and CDR2: MDHEN and SYDVKM. The DNA of the CDR3 is TGTGCCAGCAGTTTGACAGGGTTTGGCACAGATACGCAGTATTTT. It specifies CASSLTGFGTDTQYF.

This clone was seen only once. The chain joins TRBV18 to TRBJ1-5; D is undetermined. The V end was cut by 6 bases, the J end by 5 bases, with 17 bases between. Germline V gives CDR1 KGHSH, CDR2 LQKENI. There are 15 residues in the CDR3. In DNA form, the CDR3 reads TGTGCCAGCTCTCCCGACACTTTGAGGGATCAGCCCCAGCATTTT. Translating gives CASSPDTLRDQPQHF.

This clone was observed once. V is TRBV11-2 and J is TRBJ2-2; 9 bases agree with TRBD1. The germline gives CDR1 SGHAT, CDR2 FQNNGV. With 5 bases clipped from V and 5 bases from J, the junction kept 12 bases outside the gene matches. The CDR3 has 17 amino acids. CDR3 protein: CASSPLLGQGVTGELFF. The DNA of the CDR3 is TGTGCCAGCAGCCCTTTGCTGGGACAGGGCGTAACCGGGGAGCTGTTTTTT. The full variable domain, with the rest looked up from reference TRBV11-2 and TRBJ2-2, is EAGVAQSPRYKIIEKRQSVAFWCNPISGHATLYWYQQILGQGPKLLIQFQNNGVVDDSQLPKDRFSAERLKGVDSTLKIQPAKLEDSAVYLCASSPLLGQGVTGELFFGEGSRLTVL.

A single count supports this clone. The chain links TRBV10-3 to TRBJ1-1; D is unclear. V was cut by 3 bases and J by 4 bases, with 18 bases left in between. The germline V gene encodes CDR1 ENHRY and CDR2 SYGVKD. The CDR3 runs to 16 residues. CDR3 residues: CAISDRTRAISTEAFF. CDR3 DNA: TGTGCCATCAGTGATAGGACGAGGGCTATAAGCACTGAAGCTTTCTTT.

This chain joins TRBV5-6 and TRBJ1-4; 7 bases line up with TRBD1. CDR1 is SGHDT and CDR2 is YYEEEE in the germline V gene. This CDR3 spans 14 amino acids. V gave up 2 bases and J gave up 7 bases; unmatched junction bases: 5. CDR3 loop: CASSFDRVSEKLFF. The DNA of the CDR3 is TGTGCCAGCAGCTTCGACAGGGTATCTGAAAAACTGTTTTTT.

The chain recombines TRBV5-1 with TRBJ1-3; no clear D. With 5 bases removed from V and 0 bases from J, the gap between germline ends came to 15 bases. The germline gives CDR1 SGHRS, CDR2 YFSETQ. This CDR3 is built from 16 residues. The CDR3 reads CASSLSIRSSGNTIYF. The CDR3 nucleotides are TGCGCCAGCAGTTTGAGCATTCGGAGCTCTGGAAACACCATATATTTT.

This chain links TRBV2 with TRBJ1-6; 8 positions agree with TRBD1. There are 14 residues in the CDR3. V dropped 11 bases and J dropped 4; count of bases not matched to a gene: 7. CDR1 is SNHLY, CDR2 FYNNEI, per germline. CDR3 protein: CAGRQGLYNSPLHF. The CDR3 DNA reads as TGTGCCGGCCGACAGGGGCTTTATAATTCACCCCTCCACTTT.

This rearrangement joins TRBV21-1 to TRBJ1-5. TRBV21-1 is a pseudogene segment. CDR3 length: 18 amino acids. CDR3 amino acids: CASSNFATLRLPNQPQHF. DNA of the CDR3: TGTGCCAGCAGCAATTTTGCTACGTTGAGGTTGCCAAATCAGCCCCAGCATTTT.

This clone was counted a single time. This rearrangement joins TRBV6-5 to TRBJ2-3; 7 positions match TRBD2. The CDR3 consists of 15 residues. The V gene end was trimmed by 5 bases and the J gene end by 0 bases; junction bases not matched to a gene: 5. CDR1 MNHEY and CDR2 SVGAGI come from the germline V gene. The CDR3 loop is CASSRPGLSTDTQYF. As DNA, the CDR3 is TGTGCCAGCAGTCGGCCGGGACTAAGCACAGATACGCAGTATTTT.

This sequence joins TRBV27 and TRBJ2-3, with 7 bases fitting TRBD1. With 0 bases clipped from V and 7 bases from J, the junction kept 10 bases outside the gene matches. Germline CDR1 reads MNHEY; CDR2 reads SMNVEV (reference sequence). The CDR3 totals 16 residues. The CDR3 region is CASSLSPGQPGYTQYF. In nucleotides, the CDR3 is TGTGCCAGCAGTTTATCTCCGGGACAGCCCGGGTATACGCAGTATTTT.